These 20 T cell receptor beta chains were sequenced from one sample in a study of T cell repertoires in cytomegalovirus infection. One entry per CDR3 protein results from TCRdb running MiXCR on the reads. The table shows approximately 910,000 distinct CDR3 sequences, with 30% to 40% occurring only once. No antigen is known for these receptors. The sample in question was cultured CD8+ T cells from PBMCs, obtained from culture after CMV antigen stimulation. These receptors were taken from a human donor in good health (CMV status not recorded). Some clones in this sample may be carry-over from other donors' samples.

The chain joins TRBV6-5 to TRBJ1-1; 8 positions agree with TRBD1. Trimming at V came to 5 bases and at J to 0 bases, leaving 8 bases not matched to a gene. The CDR3 is 16 residues long. Germline assignment: CDR1 MNHEY and CDR2 SVGAGI. The chain's CDR3 is CASSEAGQGLNTEAFF. The CDR3 region has the DNA TGTGCCAGCAGTGAAGCCGGACAGGGTCTGAACACTGAAGCTTTCTTT.

This clonotype has ten or more counts. The rearrangement uses TRBV27 and TRBJ1-2, with a weak D call TRBD1 (5 bases). There are 16 residues in the CDR3. The germline V gene encodes CDR1 MNHEY and CDR2 SMNVEV (reference sequence). The ends were cut back, 8 bases at V and 4 bases at J, with 23 bases in the middle. CDR3: CASYSGTPLLVYGYTF. Written as DNA, the CDR3 is TGTGCCAGCTACTCCGGGACGCCGCTCCTCGTCTATGGCTACACCTTC.

This clonotype showed up just once. The chain links TRBV19 to TRBJ2-1; D perhaps matches TRBD2 (6 bases). V lost 5 bases and J 5 bases, leaving 13 bases between the germline ends. The CDR3 is 14 amino acids. Germline CDR1 is LNHDA and CDR2 is SQIVND (reference sequence). The CDR3 spells CASSWGEVHNEQFF. DNA of the CDR3: TGTGCCAGTAGTTGGGGGGAAGTGCACAATGAGCAGTTCTTC.

This clonotype has ten or more counts. Here the CDR3 DNA reads TGTGCCAGCAGCCCATCGGACGGCCCTTATGGCTACACCTTC. Encoded protein: CASSPSDGPYGYTF. The chain uses TRBV7-2 and TRBJ1-2; D ambiguous. The CDR3 extends over 14 amino acids. Germline values: CDR1 SGHTA, CDR2 FQGNSA. The V end was cut by 5 bases, the J end by 5 bases, with 15 bases between.

The genes are TRBV10-3 and TRBJ2-1; 11 nucleotides align to TRBD2. CDR3 length equals 17 residues. Trimming removed 3 bases from V and 9 bases from J; junction bases left unmatched: 13. Germline-derived CDR1 and CDR2 are ENHRY and SYGVKD. CDR3 nucleotides: TGTGCCATCAGTGACCCCGGGACTAGCGGCCTTGGGGGTGAGCAGTTCTTC. Residues: CAISDPGTSGLGGEQFF.

This clonotype appeared many times. The rearrangement links TRBV12-3 or TRBV12-4 to TRBJ1-1, with 7 nucleotides matching TRBD1. The V segment lost 3 bases and the J segment 0 bases; nucleotides outside the gene matches: 10. The CDR3 contains 17 residues. CDR3 bases: TGTGCCAGCAGTTTGACAGGGCCCAGGAGTATGAACACTGAAGCTTTCTTT. Protein: CASSLTGPRSMNTEAFF.

The V call is TRBV6-1, the J call TRBJ1-2; D is uncertain. CDR1 and CDR2 (germline): MNHNS, SASEGT. The CDR3 length is 15 residues. Trimming left V 2 bases short and J 0 bases short, with 10 bases between. The CDR3 DNA reads as TGTGCCAGCAGTGAATATGATGGCTCTAACTATGGCTACACCTTC. Translating gives CASSEYDGSNYGYTF.

The chain links TRBV4-1 to TRBJ2-1; no firm D call. Trimming shortened V by 0 bases and J by 6 bases, and 6 bases separated the two germline ends. The CDR3 loop spans 13 amino acids. Germline V gene lookup returns CDR1 MGHRA and CDR2 YSYEKL. This CDR3 is CASSQENSNEQFF. Written as DNA, the CDR3 is TGCGCCAGCAGCCAAGAAAACAGCAATGAGCAGTTCTTC.

The chain employs TRBV29-1 and TRBJ2-1, with TRBD2 matching over 10 bases. Germline CDR1 and CDR2: SQVTM and ANQGSEA. The CDR3 is 16 amino acids. J gave up 5 bases and V 0 bases, and 7 bases lay outside the gene matches. The CDR3 nucleotides read TGCAGCGTTGAAGATCCCAGCGGGGGGGCCGACAATGAGCAGTTCTTC. The encoded protein is CSVEDPSGGADNEQFF.

V usage is TRBV7-9 and J usage is TRBJ2-7; D not certain. Trimming shortened V by 5 bases and J by 3 bases, and 11 bases separated the two germline ends. This CDR3 has 13 residues. CDR1 is SEHNR and CDR2 is FQNEAQ in the germline V gene (reference sequence). The CDR3 spells CASSRKGRYEQYV. CDR3 in DNA: TGTGCCAGCAGCCGAAAAGGACGCTACGAGCAGTACGTC.

The J gene is TRBJ2-7, the V gene TRBV18, with TRBD1 as a possible D gene (6 bases). CDR1 and CDR2 from the germline V gene are KGHSH and LQKENI. The CDR3 is 16 amino acids. With 1 base removed from V and 6 bases from J, the gap between germline ends came to 19 bases. CDR3 coding DNA: TGTGCCAGCTCACCACGGGCCTTTACAGGGCAGGCCGAGCAGTACGTC. It encodes CASSPRAFTGQAEQYV.

Only a few counts were recorded for this clonotype. J is TRBJ2-3 and V is TRBV7-2; 7 positions match TRBD2. Trimming cost V 1 base and J 3 bases; bases outside gene matches: 7. The CDR3 contains 16 residues. CDR1 is SGHTA, CDR2 FQGNSA, per germline. The CDR3 DNA follows: TGTGCCAGCAGCTTAGTCCGGGACTACGTGACAGATACGCAGTATTTT. The encoded protein is CASSLVRDYVTDTQYF.

Notes on this clonotype: The conserved closing phenylalanine or tryptophan is absent in this CDR3, likely reflecting a read error. The chain uses TRBV6-5 and TRBJ2-3; 7 bases line up with TRBD1. Germline-derived CDR1 and CDR2 are MNHEY and SVGAGI. The CDR3 has 17 amino acids. After removal of 0 bases from V and 0 bases from J, the junction contained 6 bases not matched to a gene. CDR3 coding DNA: TGTGCCAGCAGTTACTCGAGGTACAGGGGCAGCACAGATACGCAGTATTCT. Its protein product is CASSYSRYRGSTDTQYS.

The chain couples TRBV2 to TRBJ2-7; D possibly uses TRBD1 or TRBD2 (5 bases each). Per the germline V gene, CDR1 is SNHLY and CDR2 is FYNNEI. Trimming removed 4 bases from V and 6 bases from J, with 16 bases in between. The CDR3 is 14 amino acids. The CDR3 nucleotides are TGTGCCAGCAGTGGTGGGACGGTAAAGACCGAGCAGTACTTC. This codes for CASSGGTVKTEQYF.

The chain uses TRBV15 and TRBJ1-1; D gene unclear. The CDR3 runs to 12 residues. CDR1 is LNHNV and CDR2 is YYDKDF in the germline V gene (reference sequence). V was shortened by 7 bases and J by 1 base, with 7 bases between the two germline ends. The CDR3 spells CATKEGNTEAFF. CDR3 DNA sequence: TGTGCCACCAAGGAGGGGAACACTGAAGCTTTCTTT.

This clonotype has a handful of counts. The chain links TRBV5-4 to TRBJ2-3; D is ambiguous. The CDR3 has 12 residues. V shed 2 bases and J shed 4 bases, with 5 bases lying between them. CDR1 is SGHNT, CDR2 YYREEE, per germline (reference sequence). CDR3 protein: CASSFSSDTQYF. Written as DNA, the CDR3 is TGTGCCAGCAGCTTCAGCTCAGATACGCAGTATTTT.

This clonotype has a handful of counts. The gene calls are TRBV29-1 and TRBJ1-3, with no clear D. Germline values: CDR1 SQVTM, CDR2 ANQGSEA. Trimming removed 0 bases from V and 6 bases from J, with 3 bases in between. This CDR3 has 11 residues. As DNA, the CDR3 is TGCAGCGTTGAAGAGGCAAACACCATATATTTT. This gives the protein CSVEEANTIYF.

The chain uses TRBV12-3 or TRBV12-4 and TRBJ1-1; the D gene is possibly TRBD1 (5 bases). V was trimmed by 4 bases and J by 7 bases, leaving 13 bases between them. The CDR3 length is 13 residues. The CDR3 region is CASSSTGAVEAFF. CDR3 DNA: TGTGCCAGCAGTTCAACTGGGGCAGTTGAAGCTTTCTTT.

The gene calls are TRBV7-2 and TRBJ2-3, with 7 bases lining up with TRBD1. The CDR3 contains 22 residues. CDR1 is SGHTA and CDR2 is FQGNSA in the germline V gene. The V segment lost 1 base and the J segment 4 bases; nucleotides outside the gene matches: 26. DNA for the CDR3: TGTGCCAGCAGCTTAGGATGGGACACACTAGGGGGCCTTCCGAGGGTAGCAGATACGCAGTATTTT. Translation: CASSLGWDTLGGLPRVADTQYF.

This clonotype was picked up one time. The chain carries TRBV29-1 and TRBJ1-1; D gene uncertain. The CDR3 is 14 residues long. Germline CDR1 SQVTM, CDR2 ANQGSEA. Trimming took 4 bases from V and 0 from J, leaving 12 bases between them. CDR3 sequence: CSVVGGGLNTEAFF. The DNA of the CDR3 is TGCAGCGTTGTTGGTGGAGGGCTGAACACTGAAGCTTTCTTT.